The 30 T cell receptor beta chains reported below all come from one sample, sequenced in a study of CD8+ T cells in alopecia areata. The sequencing template was cDNA reverse transcribed from extracted RNA. Method: immunoSEQ multiplex PCR; TCRdb's copy keeps in-frame clones and lacks some. The table records some 200,000 clones, around 50% of them present only once. Sequencing was done on a sample of CD8+ T cells sorted from blood. The receptors were sampled from a human donor in good health.

The chain couples TRBV7-8 to TRBJ2-5; D could derive from TRBD1 or TRBD2 (5 bases each). The V and J ends lost 5 bases and 11 bases respectively, with 15 bases between them. This CDR3 has 12 amino acids. The germline V gene has CDR1 SGHVS and CDR2 FQNEAQ. The CDR3 is CASSLHPGLQYF. In DNA, the CDR3 is TGTGCCAGCAGCCTGCACCCGGGGCTTCAGTACTTC.

This clone was observed a few times. The chain links TRBV2 to TRBJ2-7, with D maybe TRBD2 (7 bases). The CDR3 sequence is 15 residues long. Germline-derived CDR1 and CDR2 are SNHLY and FYNNEI. The V gene lost 1 base and the J gene lost 5 bases, with 15 bases spanning the gap. The CDR3 DNA is TGTGCCAGCAGTGAAGATCGGGGCGGGGGCCACGAGCAGTACTTC. The encoded protein is CASSEDRGGGHEQYF.

This clone was seen more than once but under ten times. The chain is built from TRBV29-1 and TRBJ2-5, with a tentative D call TRBD1 (6 bases). The CDR3 is 12 residues long. The ends were cut back, 7 bases at V and 4 bases at J, with 13 bases in the middle. Germline CDR1 SQVTM, CDR2 ANQGSEA. For the CDR3, the DNA is TGCAGCGCTCCGTGGGGGCCAGAGACCCAGTACTTC. It specifies CSAPWGPETQYF. The full variable domain, rest sourced from reference TRBV29-1 and TRBJ2-5, is SAVISQKPSRDICQRGTSLTIQCQVDSQVTMMFWYRQQPGQSLTLIATANQGSEATYESGFVIDKFPISRPNLTFSTLTVSNMSPEDSSIYLCSAPWGPETQYFGPGTRLLVL.

V usage is TRBV30 and J usage is TRBJ2-3, with a tentative D call TRBD2 (6 bases). Germline V lookup: CDR1 GTSNPN, CDR2 SVGIG (reference sequence). The V gene lost 4 bases and the J gene lost 1 base, with 18 bases spanning the gap. The CDR3 is 16 amino acids. The CDR3 DNA is TGTGCCTGGAAACAATCTGGAGGGGACGGCACAGATACGCAGTATTTT. Encoded protein: CAWKQSGGDGTDTQYF.

The chain links TRBV7-3 to TRBJ1-1; D is possibly TRBD1 (6 bases). The length of the CDR3 is 14 residues. V was trimmed by 2 bases and J by 3 bases, leaving 10 bases between them. The V gene's germline CDR1 is SGHTA and CDR2 FQGTGA. CDR3 region: CASSLEGGDTEAFF. In nucleotides, the CDR3 is TGTGCCAGCAGCTTAGAAGGGGGGGACACTGAAGCTTTCTTT.

The chain employs TRBV29-1 and TRBJ2-3; 10 nucleotides line up with TRBD1. This CDR3 has 15 amino acids. Germline V CDR1 and CDR2: SQVTM, ANQGSEA. V trimming: 6 bases; J trimming: 4 bases; junction bases outside the gene matches: 10. CDR3 residues: CSVRVPGQGPDTQYF. The CDR3 nucleotides read TGCAGCGTGCGGGTCCCGGGACAGGGGCCAGATACGCAGTATTTT.

This sequence joins TRBV13 and TRBJ2-7, with 7 bases aligning to TRBD2. The ends lost 2 bases at V and 0 bases at J; junction bases unmatched: 4. This CDR3 spans 15 amino acids. Per the germline V gene, CDR1 is PRHDT and CDR2 is FYEKMQ (reference sequence). Here the CDR3 reads CASSLTGTNSYEQYF. The CDR3 DNA reads as TGTGCCAGCAGCTTAACCGGGACTAACTCCTACGAGCAGTACTTC.

This clone turned up a few times. V is TRBV9 and J is TRBJ2-7, with D unclear. The length of the CDR3 is 14 residues. V was cut by 0 bases and J by 0 bases, with 7 bases left in between. Germline V lookup: CDR1 SGDLS, CDR2 YYNGEE. The DNA of the CDR3 is TGTGCCAGCAGCGTAGGGCGGAGCTCCTACGAGCAGTACTTC. Amino acid sequence: CASSVGRSSYEQYF.

This sequence joins TRBV15 and TRBJ2-1; D call uncertain. V was shortened by 5 bases and J by 8 bases, with 10 bases between the two germline ends. The germline V gene encodes CDR1 LNHNV and CDR2 YYDKDF (reference sequence). The CDR3 covers 12 residues. The CDR3 loop is CATSELGDEQFF. The CDR3, as DNA: TGTGCCACCAGCGAGCTCGGCGATGAGCAGTTCTTC.

The table lists this clone with a few counts. This chain connects TRBV19 to TRBJ1-5; D is possibly TRBD1 (5 bases). The CDR3 covers 13 residues. V was clipped by 10 bases and J by 2 bases, with 12 bases between them. CDR1 is LNHDA, CDR2 SQIVND, per germline (reference sequence). This chain's CDR3 is CAIDGGGNQPQHF. The CDR3 DNA reads TGTGCCATCGACGGGGGAGGCAATCAGCCCCAGCATTTT.

This clone was observed a handful of times. The V gene is TRBV29-1, the J gene TRBJ2-2, with 11 bases matching TRBD1. The CDR3 is 14 amino acids. With V trimmed by 4 bases and J by 6 bases, 4 bases remained unmatched. CDR1 and CDR2 from the germline V gene are SQVTM and ANQGSEA. In DNA, the CDR3 is TGCAGCGTTGCCGGGACAGGGGGACCCGGGGAGCTGTTTTTT. Translation: CSVAGTGGPGELFF.

The chain carries TRBV2 and TRBJ2-7, with D unclear. The CDR3 runs 11 residues. CDR1 is SNHLY, CDR2 FYNNEI, per germline. V was clipped by 8 bases and J by 0 bases, with 5 bases between them. CDR3 sequence (DNA): TGTGCCAGCCTCAGCTCCTACGAGCAGTACTTC. Residues: CASLSSYEQYF. The entire variable domain, with the rest obtained from reference TRBV2 and TRBJ2-7, is as follows: EPEVTQTPSHQVTQMGQEVILRCVPISNHLYFYWYRQILGQKVEFLVSFYNNEISEKSEIFDDQFSVERPDGSNFTLKIRSTKLEDSAMYFCASLSSYEQYFGPGTRLTVT.

The chain recombines TRBV7-9 with TRBJ2-5; D assignment may be TRBD1 or TRBD2 (5 bases each). CDR1 and CDR2 (germline): SEHNR, FQNEAQ (reference sequence). Trimming took off 3 bases at V and 1 base at J, with 9 bases between the two ends. The CDR3 consists of 14 residues. Written as DNA, the CDR3 is TGTGCCAGCAGCTTCTTAGGGACCCAAGAGACCCAGTACTTC. The encoded protein is CASSFLGTQETQYF.

This clone came up a few times. This chain links TRBV6-1 with TRBJ2-7, with TRBD1 as a possible D gene (5 bases). From germline, CDR1 is MNHNS and CDR2 SASEGT. V was trimmed by 5 bases and J by 4 bases, leaving 18 bases between them. The CDR3 sequence is 15 residues long. This chain's CDR3 is CASSLSDSESYEQYF. As DNA, the CDR3 is TGTGCCAGCAGTCTGAGCGACAGCGAATCTTACGAGCAGTACTTC.

The chain carries TRBV29-1 and TRBJ1-1; D uncertain. CDR1 and CDR2 from the germline V gene are SQVTM and ANQGSEA. The V end lost 7 bases, the J end lost 1 base, and 7 bases lay between the germline ends. The CDR3 spans 11 residues. The CDR3 DNA sequence: TGCAGCGCCCGAGGGAACACTGAAGCTTTCTTT. Amino acids: CSARGNTEAFF. Complete variable domain (other parts from reference TRBV29-1 and TRBJ1-1): SAVISQKPSRDICQRGTSLTIQCQVDSQVTMMFWYRQQPGQSLTLIATANQGSEATYESGFVIDKFPISRPNLTFSTLTVSNMSPEDSSIYLCSARGNTEAFFGQGTRLTVV.

V usage is TRBV7-9 and J usage is TRBJ1-6, with 7 bases identical to TRBD1. Germline CDR1 SEHNR, CDR2 FQNEAQ (reference sequence). After removal of 5 bases from V and 8 bases from J, the junction contained 15 bases not matched to a gene. The CDR3 has 17 residues. As DNA, the CDR3 is TGTGCCAGCAGCCCCCCCCCACGACAGGGCAAGGATTCACCCCTCCACTTT. Its protein is CASSPPPRQGKDSPLHF.

The CDR3 DNA reads TGTGCCTGGAGGGGACTAGCGGGTAACACTGGGGCCAACGTCCTGACTTTC. Translating it yields CAWRGLAGNTGANVLTF. J is TRBJ2-6 and V is TRBV30; TRBD2 aligns across 12 bases. This CDR3 contains 17 residues. Trimming took 3 bases from V and 2 from J; bases not matched to a gene: 5. Germline V gene data show CDR1 as GTSNPN and CDR2 as SVGIG (reference sequence).

Comments on this clone: This CDR3 is also generated by other DNA sequences in the sample. The J gene is TRBJ1-1, the V gene TRBV4-1; possible D gene TRBD1, 6 bases. V gave up 1 base and J gave up 2 bases, with 11 bases separating them. Germline V gives CDR1 MGHRA, CDR2 YSYEKL. The CDR3 runs to 15 residues. The DNA for the CDR3 is TGCGCCAGCAGCCAAGCACAGGGCCGTAACACTGAAGCTTTCTTT. The encoded protein is CASSQAQGRNTEAFF.

This clone has more than one count but fewer than ten. The V gene is TRBV4-1, the J gene TRBJ2-7; D unresolved. Germline-derived CDR1 and CDR2 are MGHRA and YSYEKL. This CDR3 has 14 residues. The germline V and J ends were trimmed by 2 bases and 4 bases, with 12 bases remaining between them. CDR3 nucleotides: TGCGCCAGCAGCCAAAATACAGCCGTATACGAGCAGTACTTC. It encodes CASSQNTAVYEQYF.

The genes are TRBV19 and TRBJ1-5; D unresolved. This CDR3 spans 16 amino acids. V was pared by 3 bases and J by 0 bases, with 12 bases between. Germline assignment: CDR1 LNHDA and CDR2 SQIVND (reference sequence). The CDR3 DNA sequence: TGTGCCAGTAGTATTTGGAAGAGCTGTAGCAATCAGCCCCAGCATTTT. Protein product: CASSIWKSCSNQPQHF.

This clone was seen a few times. The chain uses TRBV2 and TRBJ1-1; TRBD1 matches 11 bases. V was clipped by 6 bases and J by 5 bases; unmatched bases: 5. Germline V CDR1 and CDR2: SNHLY, FYNNEI. The CDR3 extends over 14 amino acids. The CDR3 region is CASRPGTGGTEAFF. DNA of the CDR3: TGTGCCAGCAGGCCCGGGACAGGGGGGACTGAAGCTTTCTTT.

This rearrangement joins TRBV7-8 to TRBJ2-7; 11 bases match TRBD2. J was trimmed by 2 bases and V by 5 bases; bases with no gene match: 2. The CDR3 length is 14 residues. Looked up from germline, CDR1 is SGHVS and CDR2 is FQNEAQ. The CDR3 sequence: CASSPTSGTYEQYF. For the CDR3, the DNA is TGTGCCAGCAGCCCGACTAGCGGGACCTACGAGCAGTACTTC.

This clone is medium-sized within its sample. This chain uses TRBV30 with TRBJ2-2; D uncertain. CDR3 size: 14 residues. The germline CDR1 and CDR2 sequences are GTSNPN and SVGIG (reference sequence). The ends were cut back, 0 bases at V and 3 bases at J, with 8 bases in the middle. CDR3 DNA sequence: TGTGCCTGGAGTGTACTGGCAGACACCGGGGAGCTGTTTTTT. As protein: CAWSVLADTGELFF.

The V and J genes are TRBV9 and TRBJ2-1, with 11 bases identical to TRBD2. The CDR3 consists of 14 residues. V was pared by 3 bases and J by 9 bases, with 5 bases of the junction left unmatched. CDR1 is SGDLS, CDR2 YYNGEE, per germline. CDR3 bases: TGTGCCAGCAGCGGCAGGACTAGCGGGCTTGAGCAGTTCTTC. This gives the protein CASSGRTSGLEQFF.

The chain combines TRBV7-9 with TRBJ2-7; D call uncertain. Trimming took 0 bases from V and 6 from J, leaving 6 bases between them. The CDR3 length is 12 residues. From germline, CDR1 is SEHNR and CDR2 FQNEAQ (reference sequence). CDR3 in DNA: TGTGCCAGCAGCTTAGCTGGGGTCGAGCAGTACTTC. It yields the protein CASSLAGVEQYF. Full variable domain (remainder filled in from reference TRBV7-9 and TRBJ2-7): DTGVSQNPRHKITKRGQNVTFRCDPISEHNRLYWYRQTLGQGPEFLTYFQNEAQLEKSRLLSDRFSAERPKGSFSTLEIQRTEQGDSAMYLCASSLAGVEQYFGPGTRLTVT.

The genes are TRBV9 and TRBJ2-4; TRBD2 is a possible D gene (5 bases). The germline V gene has CDR1 SGDLS and CDR2 YYNGEE. Trimming cost V 3 bases and J 5 bases, with 12 bases left between them. CDR3 size: 14 residues. The CDR3 sequence is CASSATRAENIQYF. The CDR3 DNA is TGTGCCAGCAGCGCGACGCGGGCCGAAAACATTCAGTACTTC.

This clone was picked up a small number of times. This rearrangement joins TRBV11-2 to TRBJ2-7; D tentatively fits TRBD1 or TRBD2 (5 bases each). Germline CDR1 SGHAT, CDR2 FQNNGV. The length of the CDR3 is 12 residues. V dropped 1 base and J dropped 5 bases, with 6 bases sitting between them. The DNA of the CDR3 is TGTGCCAGCAGCTTAGGGGGGAACGAGCAGTACTTC. Translation: CASSLGGNEQYF.

This chain links TRBV7-9 with TRBJ2-1; weak D call: TRBD2 (6 bases). Trimming pared 4 bases from V and 10 bases from J, leaving 8 bases between. There are 11 residues in the CDR3. CDR1 is SEHNR, CDR2 FQNEAQ, per germline (reference sequence). The DNA of the CDR3 is TGTGCCAGCAGCTGGAGCGGGGAGCAGTTCTTC. Protein: CASSWSGEQFF. The full variable domain, in which reference TRBV7-9 and TRBJ2-1 provide the parts outside the CDR3, is DTGVSQNPRHKITKRGQNVTFRCDPISEHNRLYWYRQTLGQGPEFLTYFQNEAQLEKSRLLSDRFSAERPKGSFSTLEIQRTEQGDSAMYLCASSWSGEQFFGPGTRLTVL.

CDR3 loop: CASSQDERSSYEQYF. As DNA, the CDR3 is TGTGCCAGCAGCCAAGACGAGCGGAGCTCCTACGAGCAGTACTTC. The chain joins TRBV6-5 to TRBJ2-7, with D perhaps TRBD2 (5 bases). Germline V gene sequence: CDR1 MNHEY, CDR2 SVGAGI. Trimming took off 6 bases at V and 0 bases at J, with 15 bases between the two ends. The CDR3 extends over 15 amino acids.

DNA for the CDR3: TGTGCCAGCACCCCATCCGGGGGAAGATCCTACGAGCAGTACTTC. Amino acids: CASTPSGGRSYEQYF. V usage is TRBV27 and J usage is TRBJ2-7; tentative D call: TRBD2 (6 bases). V was cut by 7 bases and J by 1 base, with 17 bases left in between. Looked up from germline, CDR1 is MNHEY and CDR2 is SMNVEV (reference sequence). This CDR3 has 15 residues.